This TCR beta chain was observed in a study of blood T cell repertoires in COVID-19. Across the study: From the United States, Italy and Spain came samples of acute and convalescent COVID-19.

Germline assignment: CDR1 SGHAT and CDR2 FQNNGV. This CDR3 region has 14 residues. The junction had 8 bases not matched to a gene; V was cut back by 5 bases and J by 7 bases. Clones were read by immunoSEQ multiplex PCR, and TCRdb kept only the in-frame ones, dropping some. The top ten hold around 1.9% of the sample, which has 400,000 or so clones, roughly 90% seen once. What was sequenced was PBMCs or T cells enriched from blood (not recorded which). The sequence was collected from a woman in her forties with acute COVID-19. The chain joins TRBV11-2 to TRBJ2-7, with TRBD1 matching 10 bases. Here the CDR3 DNA reads TGTGCCAGCAGCGCCAATCCGGGACAGGGGGAGCAGTACTTC. This gives the protein CASSANPGQGEQYF.